This T cell receptor (beta chain) stems from a study of T cell responses to AZD1222 COVID-19 vaccine. The CDR3 covers 15 residues. Losses at the gene ends were 5 bases for V and 7 bases for J; bases not matched to a gene: 10. Germline assignment: CDR1 LNHDA and CDR2 SQIVND (reference sequence). TCRdb keeps only in-frame clones here, not all; method: immunoSEQ multiplex PCR. The data show over 110,000 clones, with 70% to 90% seen just once and just over 5.5% held by the top ten. The genes are TRBV19 and TRBJ1-1, with TRBD1 identical over 10 bases. The clonotype was recovered from an adult in good health. Sample: peripheral blood, taken on day 0 of AZD1222 vaccination. The CDR3 protein is CASSADRGHFGEAFF. CDR3 DNA sequence: TGTGCCAGTAGTGCTGACAGGGGGCACTTTGGTGAAGCTTTCTTT.